The next 2 T cell receptor beta chains were all read from a single sample in a study of cytomegalovirus exposure and HLA in healthy donors. PCR was performed using 60 Vbeta and 13 Jbeta primers. Clones were read by immunoSEQ multiplex PCR, and TCRdb kept only the in-frame ones, dropping some. The sample lists roughly 130,000 clones, less than 85% occurring once. Sequencing input: PBMCs. The receptors were sampled from a man aged 35-49 years in good health and CMV-seronegative.

CDR3 sequence: CASAQVDRSSYEQYF. The CDR3 DNA follows: TGTGCCAGCGCCCAAGTCGACAGGAGCTCCTACGAGCAGTACTTC. The V call is TRBV27, the J call TRBJ2-7; D is possibly TRBD1 (6 bases). This CDR3 has 15 amino acids. V gave up 8 bases and J gave up 0 bases, with 17 bases separating them. Germline CDR1 reads MNHEY; CDR2 reads SMNVEV (reference sequence).

This chain uses TRBV29-1 with TRBJ1-1; D gene uncertain. The CDR3 consists of 13 residues. Germline V gene data show CDR1 as SQVTM and CDR2 as ANQGSEA. V lost 1 base and J 2 bases, leaving 8 bases between the germline ends. The CDR3 nucleotides are TGCAGCGTTGAAGGGCGGGCAAACACTGAAGCTTTCTTT. Residues: CSVEGRANTEAFF.